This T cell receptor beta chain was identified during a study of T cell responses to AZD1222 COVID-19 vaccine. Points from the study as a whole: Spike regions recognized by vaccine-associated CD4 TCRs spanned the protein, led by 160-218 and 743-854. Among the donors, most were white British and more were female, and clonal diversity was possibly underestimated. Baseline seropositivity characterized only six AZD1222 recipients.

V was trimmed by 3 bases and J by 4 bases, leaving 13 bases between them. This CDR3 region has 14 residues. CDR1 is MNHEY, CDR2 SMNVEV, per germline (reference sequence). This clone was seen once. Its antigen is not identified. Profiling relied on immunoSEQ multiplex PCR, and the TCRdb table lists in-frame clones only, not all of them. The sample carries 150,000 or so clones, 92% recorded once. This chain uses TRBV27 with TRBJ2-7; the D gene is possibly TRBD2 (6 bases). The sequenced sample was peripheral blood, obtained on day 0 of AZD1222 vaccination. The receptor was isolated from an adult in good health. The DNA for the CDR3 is TGTGCCAGCAGTTTGGGGGGTGTGGGGTACGAGCAGTACTTC. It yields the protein CASSLGGVGYEQYF.